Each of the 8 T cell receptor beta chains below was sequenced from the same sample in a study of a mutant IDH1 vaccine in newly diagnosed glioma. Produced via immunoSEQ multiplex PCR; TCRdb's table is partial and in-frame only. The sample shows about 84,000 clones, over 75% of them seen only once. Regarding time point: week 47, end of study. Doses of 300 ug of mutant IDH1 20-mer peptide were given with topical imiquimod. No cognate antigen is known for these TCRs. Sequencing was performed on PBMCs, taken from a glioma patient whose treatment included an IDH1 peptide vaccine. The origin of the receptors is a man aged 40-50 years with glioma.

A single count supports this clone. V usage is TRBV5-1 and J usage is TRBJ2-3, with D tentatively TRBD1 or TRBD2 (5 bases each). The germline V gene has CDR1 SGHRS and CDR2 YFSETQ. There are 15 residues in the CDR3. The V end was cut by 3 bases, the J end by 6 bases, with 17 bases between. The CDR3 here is CASSWQGVSSDTQYF. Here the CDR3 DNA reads TGCGCCAGCAGCTGGCAGGGAGTATCGAGTGATACGCAGTATTTT.

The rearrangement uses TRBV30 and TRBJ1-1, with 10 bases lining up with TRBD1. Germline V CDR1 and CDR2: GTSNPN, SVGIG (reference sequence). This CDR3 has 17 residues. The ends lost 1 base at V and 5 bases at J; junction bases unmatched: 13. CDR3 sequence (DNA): TGTGCCTGGAGTGATCCGGGACAGGGGTTGCGGGGAACTGAAGCTTTCTTT. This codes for CAWSDPGQGLRGTEAFF. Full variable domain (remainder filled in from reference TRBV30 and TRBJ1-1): SQTIHQWPATLVQPVGSPLSLECTVEGTSNPNLYWYRQAAGRGLQLLFYSVGIGQISSEVPQNLSASRPQDRQFILSSKKLLLSDSGFYLCAWSDPGQGLRGTEAFFGQGTRLTVV.

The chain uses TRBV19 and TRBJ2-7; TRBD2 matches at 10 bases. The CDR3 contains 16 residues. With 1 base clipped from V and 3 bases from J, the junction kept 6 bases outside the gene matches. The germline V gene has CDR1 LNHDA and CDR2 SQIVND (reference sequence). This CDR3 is CASSIGGLAGVYEQYF. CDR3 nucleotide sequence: TGTGCCAGTAGTATAGGAGGGCTAGCGGGAGTCTACGAGCAGTACTTC. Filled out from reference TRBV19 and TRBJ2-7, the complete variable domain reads DGGITQSPKYLFRKEGQNVTLSCEQNLNHDAMYWYRQDPGQGLRLIYYSQIVNDFQKGDIAEGYSVSREKKESFPLTVTSAQKNPTAFYLCASSIGGLAGVYEQYFGPGTRLTVT.

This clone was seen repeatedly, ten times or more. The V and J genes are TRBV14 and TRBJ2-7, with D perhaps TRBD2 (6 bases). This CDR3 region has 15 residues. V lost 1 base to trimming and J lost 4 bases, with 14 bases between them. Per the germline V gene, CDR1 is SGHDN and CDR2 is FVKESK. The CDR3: CASSQARGITYEQYF. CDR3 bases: TGTGCCAGCAGCCAAGCGCGCGGGATTACGTACGAGCAGTACTTC.

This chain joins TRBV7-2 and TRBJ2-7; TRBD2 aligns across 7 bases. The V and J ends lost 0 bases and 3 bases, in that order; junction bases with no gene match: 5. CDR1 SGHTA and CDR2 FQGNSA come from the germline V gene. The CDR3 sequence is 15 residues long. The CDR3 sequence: CASSLAGGTDYEQYF. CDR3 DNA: TGTGCCAGCAGCTTAGCGGGAGGGACGGACTACGAGCAGTACTTC.

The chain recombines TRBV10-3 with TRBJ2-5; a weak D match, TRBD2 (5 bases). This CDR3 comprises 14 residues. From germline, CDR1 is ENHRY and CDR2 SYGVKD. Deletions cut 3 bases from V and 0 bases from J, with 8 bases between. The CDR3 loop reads CAISDPGYQETQYF. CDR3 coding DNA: TGTGCCATCAGTGACCCGGGGTACCAAGAGACCCAGTACTTC.

Here the CDR3 reads CASSPRGRFNEKLFF. CDR3 coding DNA: TGTGCCAGCTCACCGCGGGGACGGTTCAATGAAAAACTGTTTTTT. V gene TRBV18 combines with J gene TRBJ1-4; tentatively, D is TRBD1 (5 bases). This CDR3 is 15 amino acids long. From germline, CDR1 is KGHSH and CDR2 LQKENI. V was shortened by 3 bases and J by 5 bases, with 13 bases between the two germline ends.

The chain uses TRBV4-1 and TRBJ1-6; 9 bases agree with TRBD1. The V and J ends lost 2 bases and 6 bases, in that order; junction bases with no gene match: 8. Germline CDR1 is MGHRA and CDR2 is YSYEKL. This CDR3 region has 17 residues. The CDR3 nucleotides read TGCGCCAGCAGCCAACTTGGACAGGGGAGACTTAATTCACCCCTCCACTTT. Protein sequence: CASSQLGQGRLNSPLHF.